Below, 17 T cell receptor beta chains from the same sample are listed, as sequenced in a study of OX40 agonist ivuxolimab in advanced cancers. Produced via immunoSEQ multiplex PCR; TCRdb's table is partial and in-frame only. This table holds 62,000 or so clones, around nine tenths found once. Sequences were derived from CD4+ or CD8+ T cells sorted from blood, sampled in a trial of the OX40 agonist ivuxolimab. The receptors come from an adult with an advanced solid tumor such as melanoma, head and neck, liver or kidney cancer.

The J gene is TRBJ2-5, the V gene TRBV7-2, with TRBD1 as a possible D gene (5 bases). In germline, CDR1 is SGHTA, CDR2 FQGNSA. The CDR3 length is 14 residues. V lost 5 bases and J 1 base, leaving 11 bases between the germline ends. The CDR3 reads CASSKQEIQETQYF. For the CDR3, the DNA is TGTGCCAGCAGCAAACAGGAAATCCAAGAGACCCAGTACTTC.

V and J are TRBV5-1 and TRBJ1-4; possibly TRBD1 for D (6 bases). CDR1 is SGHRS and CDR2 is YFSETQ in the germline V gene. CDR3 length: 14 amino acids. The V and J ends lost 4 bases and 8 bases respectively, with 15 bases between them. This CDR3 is CASSPQGQREKLFF. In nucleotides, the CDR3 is TGCGCCAGCAGCCCACAGGGTCAGAGGGAAAAACTGTTTTTT.

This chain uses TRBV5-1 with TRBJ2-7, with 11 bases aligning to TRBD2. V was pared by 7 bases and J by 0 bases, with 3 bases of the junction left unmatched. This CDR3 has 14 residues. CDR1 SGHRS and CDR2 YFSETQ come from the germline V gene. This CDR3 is CASSTSGTSYEQYF. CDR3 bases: TGCGCCAGCTCGACTAGCGGGACCTCCTACGAGCAGTACTTC. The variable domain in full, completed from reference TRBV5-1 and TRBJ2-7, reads KAGVTQTPRYLIKTRGQQVTLSCSPISGHRSVSWYQQTPGQGLQFLFEYFSETQRNKGNFPGRFSGRQFSNSRSEMNVSTLELGDSALYLCASSTSGTSYEQYFGPGTRLTVT.

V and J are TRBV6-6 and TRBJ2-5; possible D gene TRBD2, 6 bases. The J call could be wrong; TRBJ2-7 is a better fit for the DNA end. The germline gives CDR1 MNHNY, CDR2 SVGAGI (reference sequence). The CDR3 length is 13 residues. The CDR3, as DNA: TGTGCCAGCAGTTACTTGGGGGGCTACGAGCAGTACTTC. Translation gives CASSYLGGYEQYF.

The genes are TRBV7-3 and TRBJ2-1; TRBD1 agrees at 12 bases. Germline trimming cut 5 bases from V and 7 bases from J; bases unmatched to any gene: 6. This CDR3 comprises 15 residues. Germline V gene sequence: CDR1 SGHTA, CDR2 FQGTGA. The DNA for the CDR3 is TGTGCCAGCAGCCCCCGGGACAGGGGGCTAAATGAGCAGTTCTTC. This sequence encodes CASSPRDRGLNEQFF.

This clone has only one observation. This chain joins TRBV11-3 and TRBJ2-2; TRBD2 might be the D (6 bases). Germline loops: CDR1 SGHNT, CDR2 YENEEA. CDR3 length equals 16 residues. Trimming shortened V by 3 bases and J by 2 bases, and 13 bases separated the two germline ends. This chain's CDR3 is CASSLIGGTNTGELFF. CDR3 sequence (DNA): TGTGCCAGCAGCTTGATTGGCGGGACTAACACCGGGGAGCTGTTTTTT. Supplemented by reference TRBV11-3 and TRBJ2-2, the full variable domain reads EAGVVQSPRYKIIEKKQPVAFWCNPISGHNTLYWYLQNLGQGPELLIRYENEEAVDDSQLPKDRFSAERLKGVDSTLKIQPAELGDSAVYLCASSLIGGTNTGELFFGEGSRLTVL.

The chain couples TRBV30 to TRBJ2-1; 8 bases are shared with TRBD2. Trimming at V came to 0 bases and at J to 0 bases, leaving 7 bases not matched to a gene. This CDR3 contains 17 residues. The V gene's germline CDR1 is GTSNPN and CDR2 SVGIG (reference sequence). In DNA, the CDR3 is TGTGCCTGGAGTGTTTCTAGCGGGTTGAGCTCCTACAATGAGCAGTTCTTC. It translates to CAWSVSSGLSSYNEQFF.

For the CDR3, the DNA is TGTGCCAGCAGCTTATTATCACGCCAATGTCACAATGAGCAGTTCTTC. It encodes CASSLLSRQCHNEQFF. The V gene is TRBV7-4, the J gene TRBJ2-1; no definite D call. This CDR3 contains 16 residues. Trimming pared 2 bases from V and 5 bases from J, leaving 16 bases between. Looked up from germline, CDR1 is SGHVT and CDR2 is SQSDAQ.

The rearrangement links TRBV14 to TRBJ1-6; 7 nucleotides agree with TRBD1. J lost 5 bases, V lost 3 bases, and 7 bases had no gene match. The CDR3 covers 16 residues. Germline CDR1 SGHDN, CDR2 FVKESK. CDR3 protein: CASSQGGTVHNSPLHF. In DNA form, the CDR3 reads TGTGCCAGCAGCCAGGGTGGGACAGTCCATAATTCACCCCTCCACTTT. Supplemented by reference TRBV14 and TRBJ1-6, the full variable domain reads EAGVTQFPSHSVIEKGQTVTLRCDPISGHDNLYWYRRVMGKEIKFLLHFVKESKQDESGMPNNRFLAERTGGTYSTLKVQPAELEDSGVYFCASSQGGTVHNSPLHFGNGTRLTVT.

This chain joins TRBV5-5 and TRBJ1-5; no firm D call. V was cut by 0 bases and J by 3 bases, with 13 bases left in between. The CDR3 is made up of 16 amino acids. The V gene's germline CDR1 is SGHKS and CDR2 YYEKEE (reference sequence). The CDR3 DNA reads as TGTGCCAGCAGCTTGGTGTCCAGGCCAAACAATCAGCCCCAGCATTTT. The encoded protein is CASSLVSRPNNQPQHF.

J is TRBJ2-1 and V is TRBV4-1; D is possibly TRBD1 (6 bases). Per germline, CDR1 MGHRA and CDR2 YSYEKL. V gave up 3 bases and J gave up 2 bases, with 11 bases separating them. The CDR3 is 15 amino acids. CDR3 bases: TGCGCCAGCAGCCAGTGGACAGAGCCCTACAATGAGCAGTTCTTC. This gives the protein CASSQWTEPYNEQFF.

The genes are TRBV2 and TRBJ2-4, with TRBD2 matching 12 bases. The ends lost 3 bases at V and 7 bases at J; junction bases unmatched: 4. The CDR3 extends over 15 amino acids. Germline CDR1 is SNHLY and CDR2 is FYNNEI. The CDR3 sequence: CASSELAGGRNIQYF. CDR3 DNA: TGTGCCAGCAGTGAGCTAGCGGGGGGGCGGAACATTCAGTACTTC.

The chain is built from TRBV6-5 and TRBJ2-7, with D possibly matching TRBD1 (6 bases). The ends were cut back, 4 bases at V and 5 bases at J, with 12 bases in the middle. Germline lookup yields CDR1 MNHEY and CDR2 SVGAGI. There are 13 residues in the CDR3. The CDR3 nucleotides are TGTGCCAGCAGTTCCCTCCAGGGGAACGAGCAGTACTTC. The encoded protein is CASSSLQGNEQYF.

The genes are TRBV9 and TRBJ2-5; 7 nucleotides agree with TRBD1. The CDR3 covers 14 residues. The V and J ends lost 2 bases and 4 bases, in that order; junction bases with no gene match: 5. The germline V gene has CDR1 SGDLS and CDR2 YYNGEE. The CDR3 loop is CASSVEGAGETQYF. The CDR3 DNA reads TGTGCCAGCAGCGTCGAGGGGGCAGGAGAGACCCAGTACTTC.

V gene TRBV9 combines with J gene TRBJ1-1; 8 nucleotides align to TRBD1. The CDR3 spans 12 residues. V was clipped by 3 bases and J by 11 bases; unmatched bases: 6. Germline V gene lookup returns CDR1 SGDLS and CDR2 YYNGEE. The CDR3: CASSGDRGRAFF. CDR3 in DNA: TGTGCCAGCAGCGGTGACAGGGGAAGGGCTTTCTTT.

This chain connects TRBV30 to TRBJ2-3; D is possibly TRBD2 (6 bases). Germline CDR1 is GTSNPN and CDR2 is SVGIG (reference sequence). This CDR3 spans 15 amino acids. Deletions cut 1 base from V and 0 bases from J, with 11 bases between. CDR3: CAWSGSGVSTDTQYF. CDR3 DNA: TGTGCCTGGAGTGGTTCGGGGGTAAGCACAGATACGCAGTATTTT.

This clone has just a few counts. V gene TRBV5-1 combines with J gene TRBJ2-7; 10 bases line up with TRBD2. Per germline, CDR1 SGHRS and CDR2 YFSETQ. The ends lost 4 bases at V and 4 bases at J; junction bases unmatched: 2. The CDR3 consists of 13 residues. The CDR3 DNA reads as TGCGCCAGCAGCCTACTAGCGGGGTACGAGCAGTACTTC. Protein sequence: CASSLLAGYEQYF.